What follows are 23 T cell receptor beta chains derived from one specimen sequenced in a study of T cells in Graves' hyperthyroidism and ophthalmopathy. Amplified regions were TCR beta CDR3 sequences from RNA transcripts. Using the HTBI primer set, a first-round RT-PCR was run on the TCR CDR3. TCRdb reprocessed the multiplex PCR reads with MiXCR, giving one entry per CDR3 protein. The repertoire holds fewer than 650,000 distinct CDR3 sequences, roughly 14% seen once, with around 4.1% in the top ten. Input material: blood. The receptors were sampled from a woman between 40 and 55 years old with Graves' ophthalmopathy.

This clonotype was counted ten times or more. The rearrangement joins TRBV5-1 to TRBJ2-5; D gene uncertain. This CDR3 contains 13 residues. V was shortened by 0 bases and J by 5 bases, with 8 bases between the two germline ends. Germline CDR1 SGHRS, CDR2 YFSETQ. CDR3 sequence reads: CASSLAKGETQYF. CDR3 sequence (DNA): TGCGCCAGCAGCTTGGCAAAAGGGGAGACCCAGTACTTC.

The genes are TRBV10-3 and TRBJ1-3; D might be TRBD1 (6 bases). This CDR3 has 14 amino acids. Per the germline V gene, CDR1 is ENHRY and CDR2 is SYGVKD. Trimming took off 8 bases at V and 4 bases at J, with 15 bases between the two ends. The CDR3 reads CAIETGNSGNTIYF. Here the CDR3 DNA reads TGTGCCATCGAGACAGGCAATTCGGGAAACACCATATATTTT.

This clonotype was counted many times. The rearrangement links TRBV28 to TRBJ2-5; 8 nucleotides match TRBD1. There are 18 residues in the CDR3. J lost 3 bases, V lost 6 bases, and 18 bases had no gene match. Germline V lookup: CDR1 MDHEN, CDR2 SYDVKM. The CDR3 protein is CASSATRPDRVVKETQYF. The CDR3 DNA follows: TGTGCCAGCAGCGCTACTAGACCGGACAGGGTTGTAAAAGAGACCCAGTACTTC.

This clonotype was counted only a few times. The rearrangement joins TRBV10-3 to TRBJ2-2, with 8 bases aligning to TRBD2. The V gene end was trimmed by 0 bases and the J gene end by 6 bases; junction bases not matched to a gene: 9. There are 17 residues in the CDR3. From germline, CDR1 is ENHRY and CDR2 SYGVKD. The CDR3 bases are TGTGCCATCAGTGAGTCTTTCGGGAGGGCCGAGTCCGGGGAGCTGTTTTTT. Translating it yields CAISESFGRAESGELFF.

This clonotype has a count of ten or more. The J gene is TRBJ2-7, the V gene TRBV12-3 or TRBV12-4, with a tentative D call TRBD2 (6 bases). Trimming took off 1 base at V and 1 base at J, with 14 bases between the two ends. The CDR3 length is 16 residues. CDR3 residues: CASSLGDSGNSYEQYF. The CDR3 bases are TGTGCCAGCAGTTTAGGGGATAGCGGAAATTCCTACGAGCAGTACTTC.

This clonotype appeared many times. The genes are TRBV28 and TRBJ1-2, with D possibly matching TRBD1 (5 bases). The germline gives CDR1 MDHEN, CDR2 SYDVKM. There are 15 residues in the CDR3. V lost 6 bases and J lost 5, with 19 bases in between. CDR3 residues: CASSQRLGRKYGYTF. CDR3 sequence (DNA): TGTGCCAGCAGCCAACGACTGGGACGGAAGTATGGCTACACCTTC.

The chain recombines TRBV4-1 with TRBJ2-7; 11 bases are a match to TRBD2. This CDR3 contains 15 residues. V lost 4 bases and J lost 3; bases outside the gene matches: 5. Germline V lookup: CDR1 MGHRA, CDR2 YSYEKL. For the CDR3, the DNA is TGCGCCAGCAGCCCGGGACTAGCGGACATCTACGAGCAGTACTTC. This gives the protein CASSPGLADIYEQYF.

This clonotype was observed many times. This CDR3 is CASSSPGVEDTEAFF. CDR3 sequence (DNA): TGTGCCAGCAGTTCCCCAGGGGTTGAGGACACTGAAGCTTTCTTT. The chain uses TRBV12-3 or TRBV12-4 and TRBJ1-1; D possibly corresponds to TRBD1 (6 bases). Trimming removed 4 bases at V and 3 bases at J, with 15 bases between. This CDR3 contains 15 residues.

This clonotype has ten or more counts. V is TRBV11-2 and J is TRBJ2-7; 12 bases are a match to TRBD2. The junction had 12 bases not matched to a gene; V was cut back by 1 base and J by 5 bases. Germline assignment: CDR1 SGHAT and CDR2 FQNNGV. This CDR3 comprises 18 residues. CDR3 nucleotides: TGTGCCAGCAGCTTAGGAATACTAGCGGGAGGATTGATGCACGAGCAGTACTTC. This gives the protein CASSLGILAGGLMHEQYF.

Many counts were recorded for this clonotype. The chain couples TRBV6-1 to TRBJ2-7; D tentatively reads TRBD1 or TRBD2 (7 bases each). Looked up from germline, CDR1 is MNHNS and CDR2 is SASEGT. This CDR3 has 16 residues. V was trimmed by 5 bases and J by 6 bases, leaving 23 bases between them. The CDR3 DNA sequence: TGTGCCAGCAGTCTTTCTTCGGCGGGAGAGGGGGCCGAGCAGTACTTC. It yields the protein CASSLSSAGEGAEQYF.

This clonotype was detected many times. The chain combines TRBV6-1 with TRBJ1-2; 8 nucleotides agree with TRBD1. The CDR3 is made up of 14 amino acids. V shed 4 bases and J 4 bases; nucleotides not matched to a gene: 5. Germline V gene data show CDR1 as MNHNS and CDR2 as SASEGT. CDR3 sequence (DNA): TGTGCCAGCAGTGGCCGGACAGGGTCCTATGGCTACACCTTC. Translating gives CASSGRTGSYGYTF.

This clonotype was observed many times. V and J are TRBV20-1 and TRBJ1-1, with D tentatively TRBD1 (5 bases). In germline, CDR1 is DFQATT, CDR2 SNEGSKA (reference sequence). V was trimmed by 3 bases and J by 4 bases, leaving 9 bases between them. The CDR3 contains 12 residues. CDR3 in amino acids: CSAREGPTEAFF. In DNA, the CDR3 is TGCAGTGCTAGGGAGGGACCCACTGAAGCTTTCTTT.

The table lists this clonotype with many counts. CDR3 amino acids: CASSLILHEQYF. The CDR3 DNA follows: TGTGCCAGCAGCTTAATTCTGCACGAGCAGTACTTC. This sequence joins TRBV7-2 and TRBJ2-7; D unclear. The CDR3 covers 12 residues. Germline V gene data show CDR1 as SGHTA and CDR2 as FQGNSA. The V end lost 2 bases, the J end lost 5 bases, and 7 bases lay between the germline ends.

This clonotype was recorded many times. The rearrangement uses TRBV6-5 and TRBJ1-1; no clear D. V was clipped by 6 bases and J by 8 bases, with 10 bases between them. The CDR3 spans 11 residues. Looked up from germline, CDR1 is MNHEY and CDR2 is SVGAGI. DNA of the CDR3: TGTGCCAGCAGGTGGGCAACCGAAGCTTTCTTT. Protein: CASRWATEAFF.

This clonotype was counted at least ten times. Here the CDR3 reads CASSFSPLGGSSYEQYF. The DNA of the CDR3 is TGTGCCAGCAGTTTTAGCCCTTTGGGGGGCAGCTCCTACGAGCAGTACTTC. This chain joins TRBV28 and TRBJ2-7, with D perhaps TRBD1 or TRBD2 (6 bases each). The CDR3 totals 17 residues. With 3 bases removed from V and 0 bases from J, the gap between germline ends came to 18 bases. From germline, CDR1 is MDHEN and CDR2 SYDVKM. Variable domain in full (rest from reference TRBV28 and TRBJ2-7): DVKVTQSSRYLVKRTGEKVFLECVQDMDHENMFWYRQDPGLGLRLIYFSYDVKMKEKGDIPEGYSVSREKKERFSLILESASTNQTSMYLCASSFSPLGGSSYEQYFGPGTRLTVT.

This clonotype was counted ten times or more. The chain is built from TRBV12-5 and TRBJ2-2; D not certain. V was pared by 7 bases and J by 0 bases, with 6 bases between. This CDR3 region has 13 residues. Per germline, CDR1 LGHNT and CDR2 FRNRAP. This CDR3 is CASVAANTGELFF. CDR3 nucleotides: TGTGCTAGTGTTGCCGCGAACACCGGGGAGCTGTTTTTT.

This chain connects TRBV13 to TRBJ2-7; 7 nucleotides line up with TRBD1. The CDR3 has 14 amino acids. CDR1 PRHDT and CDR2 FYEKMQ come from the germline V gene (reference sequence). V lost 2 bases and J lost 9; bases outside the gene matches: 10. CDR3 residues: CASSLKGQNVGQYF. In DNA, the CDR3 is TGTGCCAGCAGCTTAAAGGGACAGAATGTTGGGCAGTACTTC.

There are many counts of this clonotype. The chain has TRBV27 and TRBJ2-7; D gene uncertain. The V end lost 5 bases, the J end lost 0 bases, and 11 bases lay between the germline ends. The CDR3 consists of 14 residues. CDR1 and CDR2 from the germline V gene are MNHEY and SMNVEV (reference sequence). The CDR3 coding sequence is TGTGCCAGCAGTCCGGGCGTTAGCTCCTACGAGCAGTACTTC. Translation gives CASSPGVSSYEQYF.

The chain links TRBV6-1 to TRBJ2-5; 10 bases match TRBD2. Germline V lookup: CDR1 MNHNS, CDR2 SASEGT. CDR3 size: 15 residues. With 8 bases clipped from V and 3 bases from J, the junction kept 9 bases outside the gene matches. The CDR3, as DNA: TGTGCCAGCTACTCAGCGGGAGGGCGAGAAGAGACCCAGTACTTC. Protein sequence: CASYSAGGREETQYF.

This clonotype came up many times. The chain has TRBV15 and TRBJ2-7; D is undetermined. The V gene lost 0 bases and the J gene lost 2 bases, with 11 bases spanning the gap. Looked up from germline, CDR1 is LNHNV and CDR2 is YYDKDF (reference sequence). There are 15 residues in the CDR3. For the CDR3, the DNA is TGTGCCACCAGCAGAGAATCCGGCGTAGCCTACGAGCAGTACTTC. Its protein product is CATSRESGVAYEQYF.

Ten or more counts support this clonotype. The junction shows a germline mismatch at one end, possibly a read error. The rearrangement links TRBV7-7 to TRBJ2-5, with unresolved D. The germline gives CDR1 SSHAT, CDR2 FNYEAQ (reference sequence). This CDR3 has 15 residues. The CDR3 reads CASSRSRQHQETQYF. The DNA of the CDR3 is TGTGCTAGCAGCCGCAGTCGACAACACCAAGAGACCCAGTACTTC.

This clonotype was seen more than once but under ten times. The chain joins TRBV20-1 to TRBJ2-5; the match to TRBD2 covers 14 bases. The CDR3 loop spans 16 amino acids. Germline V gene data show CDR1 as DFQATT and CDR2 as SNEGSKA (reference sequence). V lost 5 bases, J lost 4 bases, and 9 bases stayed unmatched. CDR3 loop: CSAAGTSGRRVETQYF. Here the CDR3 DNA reads TGCAGTGCTGCCGGGACTAGCGGGAGACGTGTAGAGACCCAGTACTTC.

The sample holds a few counts of this clonotype. A much bigger clone sits one base away, suggesting this may be a read error. The rearrangement joins TRBV28 to TRBJ1-2; D perhaps matches TRBD1 (6 bases). CDR3 length: 12 amino acids. Germline assignment: CDR1 MDHEN and CDR2 SYDVKM. V was pared by 7 bases and J by 4 bases, with 10 bases between. In nucleotides, the CDR3 is TGTGCCAGCAATACAGGGTTCTATGGCTACACCTTC. Encoded protein: CASNTGFYGYTF.